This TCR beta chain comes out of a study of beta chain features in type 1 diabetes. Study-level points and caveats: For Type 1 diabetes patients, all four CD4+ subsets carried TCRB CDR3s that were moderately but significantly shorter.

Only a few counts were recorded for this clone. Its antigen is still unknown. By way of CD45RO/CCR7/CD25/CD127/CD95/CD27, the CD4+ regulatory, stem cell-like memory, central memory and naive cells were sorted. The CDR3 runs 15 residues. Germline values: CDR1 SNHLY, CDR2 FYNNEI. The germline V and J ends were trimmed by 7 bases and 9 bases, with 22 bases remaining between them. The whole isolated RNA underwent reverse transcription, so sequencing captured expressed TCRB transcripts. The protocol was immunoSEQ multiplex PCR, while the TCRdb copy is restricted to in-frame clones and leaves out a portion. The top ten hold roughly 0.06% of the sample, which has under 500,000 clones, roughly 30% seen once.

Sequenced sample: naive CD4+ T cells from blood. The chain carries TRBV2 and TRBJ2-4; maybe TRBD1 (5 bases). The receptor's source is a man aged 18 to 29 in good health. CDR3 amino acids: CASTPNLSGKSIQYF. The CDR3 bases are TGTGCCAGCACGCCCAATTTGTCAGGGAAGAGCATTCAGTACTTC.